This T cell receptor (beta chain) derives from a study of regulatory T cells in long-lasting Graves disease. Study findings and constraints: Patients with persistent disease showed a bias toward TRBV28, TRBJ1-2 and TRBJ2-5. Relative to newly diagnosed Graves' patients, persistent ones had lower TCR diversity.

CDR1 and CDR2 from the germline V gene are MNHEY and SVGEGT. This CDR3 region has 13 residues. V dropped 8 bases and J dropped 8 bases, with 13 bases sitting between them. This clonotype was seen many times. Antigen unknown. Libraries of TCR beta came from iRepertoire HTBI primers plus Arm-PCR of CDR3 regions. In the source study's methods: Segment identification across samples yielded 60 to 80 TRBV and about 14 TRBJ segments. TCRdb analysed the multiplex PCR reads with MiXCR anew, one entry per CDR3 protein. TCRdb, not the authors, supplied the V and J calls. The repertoire holds 300,000 to 350,000 distinct CDR3 sequences, with around a fifth as singletons. The time point: persistent/refractory GD, antithyroid drugs over 5 years with positive TRAb. Making the TCR library involved RNA that had been extracted from PBMCs. EDTA tubes collected roughly 9 milliliters of peripheral blood.

The sequencing used peripheral blood mononuclear cells (PBMCs), collected when the disease was refractory, from a patient treated with antithyroid drugs. The TCR comes from a female donor with Graves disease. This chain connects TRBV6-2 or TRBV6-3 to TRBJ1-6; the D gene is possibly TRBD1 (6 bases). The CDR3 DNA is TGTGCCAGCCGCCAGGGGACGGATTCACCCCTCCACTTT. Protein product: CASRQGTDSPLHF.